The 10 T cell receptor beta chains presented below share a single source sample, sequenced in a study of cytomegalovirus exposure and HLA in healthy donors. Generated by immunoSEQ multiplex PCR, the TCRdb table keeps only in-frame clones and is missing some. Here the sample spans about 92,000 clones, about 93% being singletons. Sequencing was carried out using PBMCs. The origin of the receptors is a woman aged 25-40 years in good health and CMV-seropositive.

The J gene is TRBJ2-7, the V gene TRBV4-1; D might be TRBD1 (7 bases). Germline values: CDR1 MGHRA, CDR2 YSYEKL. V was cut by 1 base and J by 6 bases, with 19 bases left in between. The CDR3 extends over 16 amino acids. CDR3 region: CASSQVLSRGVGEQYF. CDR3 bases: TGCGCCAGCAGCCAAGTACTTTCCAGGGGGGTTGGCGAGCAGTACTTC.

This chain joins TRBV6-5 and TRBJ2-5, with 7 positions matching TRBD2. Germline loops: CDR1 MNHEY, CDR2 SVGAGI. V shed 0 bases, J shed 4 bases, and the junction held 5 bases outside the gene matches. The CDR3 runs 15 residues. CDR3 DNA: TGTGCCAGCAGTTACTCGGGGGGGATGGGAGAGACCCAGTACTTC. Its protein is CASSYSGGMGETQYF.

V is TRBV7-9 and J is TRBJ2-1; 9 bases are shared with TRBD2. Trimming took 3 bases from V and 2 from J; bases not matched to a gene: 5. The CDR3 contains 16 residues. Per the germline V gene, CDR1 is SEHNR and CDR2 is FQNEAQ (reference sequence). In nucleotides, the CDR3 is TGTGCCAGCAGCTTCGACCTAGCGGGACCCTACAATGAGCAGTTCTTC. Protein sequence: CASSFDLAGPYNEQFF.

The chain employs TRBV2 and TRBJ2-2; possibly TRBD2 for D (6 bases). The length of the CDR3 is 15 residues. Trimming left V 0 bases short and J 6 bases short, with 11 bases between. From germline, CDR1 is SNHLY and CDR2 FYNNEI. CDR3 DNA sequence: TGTGCCAGCAGTGAAGCGCTTCGGGGGTCCGGGGAGCTGTTTTTT. Residues: CASSEALRGSGELFF.

The J gene is TRBJ1-1, the V gene TRBV7-9; D is undetermined. The CDR3 has 14 amino acids. V was shortened by 4 bases and J by 5 bases, with 14 bases between the two germline ends. The germline gives CDR1 SEHNR, CDR2 FQNEAQ (reference sequence). CDR3 sequence (DNA): TGTGCCAGCAGCTCTAGAGGGTCCGGAACTGAAGCTTTCTTT. This encodes CASSSRGSGTEAFF.

This chain joins TRBV7-8 and TRBJ1-2; D is possibly TRBD1 (6 bases). Trimming took 2 bases from V and 2 from J, leaving 18 bases between them. This CDR3 region has 17 residues. CDR1 is SGHVS, CDR2 FQNEAQ, per germline. CDR3 region: CASSLLFRDTKNYGYTF. The CDR3 DNA sequence: TGTGCCAGCAGCTTACTTTTCCGGGACACCAAAAACTATGGCTACACCTTC.

The CDR3 protein is CASSQPRGRTDTQYF. CDR3 sequence (DNA): TGTGCCAGCAGCCAACCACGGGGGAGGACAGATACGCAGTATTTT. The chain employs TRBV14 and TRBJ2-3, with a possible D match to TRBD2 (6 bases). The germline gives CDR1 SGHDN, CDR2 FVKESK. This CDR3 is 15 amino acids long. Trimming shortened V by 2 bases and J by 3 bases, and 12 bases separated the two germline ends.

The genes are TRBV11-3 and TRBJ2-1; a possible D gene is TRBD2 (5 bases). V was clipped by 1 base and J by 10 bases, with 17 bases between them. CDR1 and CDR2 from the germline V gene are SGHNT and YENEEA. The CDR3 is 15 residues long. The CDR3 here is CASSLVGLDWVEQFF. The CDR3 coding sequence is TGTGCCAGCAGCTTAGTTGGACTGGACTGGGTCGAGCAGTTCTTC.

The chain employs TRBV27 and TRBJ1-4, with 9 positions matching TRBD1. The CDR3 extends over 15 amino acids. CDR1 and CDR2 from the germline V gene are MNHEY and SMNVEV (reference sequence). Unmatched junction bases numbered 6, after V lost 3 bases and J lost 7 bases. This CDR3 reads CASSFHRDRAEKLFF. CDR3 DNA: TGTGCCAGCAGTTTTCACCGGGACAGGGCTGAAAAACTGTTTTTT.

This clone was seen a single time. CDR3 coding DNA: TGTGCCAGCATTCCAAGGGAGGTCGGGGTTACGCAGTATTTT. Its translation is CASIPREVGVTQYF. The V and J genes are TRBV7-9 and TRBJ2-3; a possible D gene is TRBD2 (6 bases). Germline lookup yields CDR1 SEHNR and CDR2 FQNEAQ (reference sequence). This CDR3 spans 14 amino acids. Deletions cut 7 bases from V and 8 bases from J, with 19 bases between. The full variable domain, rest sourced from reference TRBV7-9 and TRBJ2-3, is DTGVSQNPRHKITKRGQNVTFRCDPISEHNRLYWYRQTLGQGPEFLTYFQNEAQLEKSRLLSDRFSAERPKGSFSTLEIQRTEQGDSAMYLCASIPREVGVTQYFGPGTRLTVL.